The 4 T cell receptor beta chains listed next were all sequenced from one sample in a study of cytomegalovirus exposure and HLA in healthy donors (dated by TCRdb to 2015 to 2018). Libraries were prepared through the immunoSEQ multiplex PCR assay. A mixture of 60 forward primers for TCR Vbeta segments and 13 reverse primers for TCR Jbeta segments was used in the multiplex PCR. The source is immuneACCESS, and TCRdb retained only in-frame sequences with V and J called. Part of the clones is not carried over; for the studies checked, unresolved V genes explain less than half of this, and the remainder is unexplained. The sample has approximately 200,000 clones on record, 82% of them singletons. The ten biggest clones cover about 0.092% of the sample. Specimen: PBMCs. The receptors were sampled from a boy aged 2-15 years in good health and CMV-seronegative.

This chain connects TRBV15 to TRBJ1-2, with D hard to call. CDR3 size: 15 residues. Germline CDR1 and CDR2: LNHNV and YYDKDF (reference sequence). V was clipped by 1 base and J by 8 bases, with 17 bases between them. This chain's CDR3 is CATSRGRHQIEGYTF. The CDR3 DNA is TGTGCCACCAGCAGAGGAAGACACCAGATTGAGGGCTACACCTTC.

This chain joins TRBV7-9 and TRBJ1-1, with a weak D call TRBD1 (6 bases). Germline CDR1 and CDR2: SEHNR and FQNEAQ (reference sequence). This CDR3 spans 16 amino acids. V was clipped by 5 bases and J by 0 bases, with 16 bases between them. The CDR3 sequence is CASSKGRGAMNTEAFF. Here the CDR3 DNA reads TGTGCCAGCAGCAAAGGCAGGGGTGCTATGAACACTGAAGCTTTCTTT.

The chain is built from TRBV6-1 and TRBJ1-6, with 11 bases identical to TRBD1. V lost 6 bases, J lost 11 bases, and 6 bases stayed unmatched. The CDR3 loop spans 14 amino acids. Germline loops: CDR1 MNHNS, CDR2 SASEGT. The CDR3 region is CASRGTGGYTPLHF. DNA for the CDR3: TGTGCCAGCAGGGGGACAGGGGGTTATACACCCCTCCACTTT.

The chain joins TRBV6-5 to TRBJ1-2; D is possibly TRBD1 (6 bases). The CDR3 is 12 amino acids. Germline loops: CDR1 MNHEY, CDR2 SVGAGI. With 7 bases removed from V and 4 bases from J, the gap between germline ends came to 10 bases. The CDR3 is CASTLTGYGYTF. The CDR3 DNA reads as TGTGCCAGCACCCTGACAGGCTATGGCTACACCTTC.